This TCR beta chain was captured by sequencing in a study of early T cells in non-severe SARS-CoV-2 infection. About the research overall: The sequenced material was bulk RNA from unsorted whole blood, and its chains were unpaired.

Germline CDR1 MNHNS, CDR2 SASEGT. The CDR3 contains 15 residues. The ends were cut back, 3 bases at V and 5 bases at J, with 16 bases in the middle. The sample holds a few counts of this clonotype. TCRdb processed the 5' RACE reads anew with MiXCR; each CDR3 protein has one entry. The sample contains tens of thousands of distinct CDR3 sequences, roughly 4.5% of which appear only once. The V and J genes are TRBV6-1 and TRBJ1-1; the D is unclear. Sample: whole blood. The sequence derives from an adult who was a healthcare worker with PCR-confirmed SARS-CoV-2 infection or an uninfected control (not recorded which). CDR3 in amino acids: CASSDTGSWRTEAFF. The CDR3 region has the DNA TGTGCCAGCAGTGACACCGGGTCCTGGAGGACTGAAGCTTTCTTT.